Following are 18 T cell receptor beta chains from one sample sequenced in a study of shared clonotypes between healthy human individuals. Sequencing used immunoSEQ multiplex PCR; TCRdb keeps in-frame clones, though not all of them. The sample lists around 620,000 clones, approximately 95% occurring once. Naive CD8 cells lacked CD45RO, underwent positive selection for CCR7 and left out terminally differentiated effector memory CD45RA+ cells. The sample taken for sequencing was naive CD8+ T cells sorted from blood. These receptor sequences come from a woman in her twenties or thirties in good health.

The chain carries TRBV7-9 and TRBJ2-5; 7 bases are a match to TRBD1. The V gene end was trimmed by 1 base and the J gene end by 1 base; junction bases not matched to a gene: 6. The CDR3 has 16 amino acids. CDR1 and CDR2 (germline): SEHNR, FQNEAQ (reference sequence). CDR3 DNA sequence: TGTGCCAGCAGCTTAGGACAGGGTACCCTCCAAGAGACCCAGTACTTC. Its translation is CASSLGQGTLQETQYF.

The chain employs TRBV7-2 and TRBJ2-7; D not certain. There are 15 residues in the CDR3. Germline V gene lookup returns CDR1 SGHTA and CDR2 FQGNSA. Deletions cut 4 bases from V and 1 base from J, with 14 bases between. CDR3 DNA sequence: TGTGCCAGCAGCTGGCCCCAGGACGGATCCTACGAGCAGTACTTC. The encoded protein is CASSWPQDGSYEQYF.

The V and J genes are TRBV5-8 and TRBJ2-1; 7 positions match TRBD2. V trimming: 3 bases; J trimming: 8 bases; junction bases outside the gene matches: 11. The CDR3 loop spans 15 amino acids. CDR1 and CDR2 (germline): SGHTS, YDEGEE. CDR3 bases: TGTGCCAGCAGCTCTAGCGGAGGGGTTCCCGATGAGCAGTTCTTC. Protein: CASSSSGGVPDEQFF.

V usage is TRBV4-1 and J usage is TRBJ1-2; tentative D call: TRBD1 (5 bases). V dropped 4 bases and J dropped 7 bases, with 16 bases sitting between them. CDR1 is MGHRA and CDR2 is YSYEKL in the germline V gene. CDR3 length equals 14 residues. This CDR3 reads CASSPGPTAGGYTF. The CDR3 DNA follows: TGCGCCAGCAGCCCGGGGCCCACAGCGGGTGGCTACACCTTC.

The chain is built from TRBV19 and TRBJ1-5; D might be TRBD1 (5 bases). V lost 0 bases to trimming and J lost 2 bases, with 14 bases between them. Germline V gene lookup returns CDR1 LNHDA and CDR2 SQIVND (reference sequence). This CDR3 has 17 residues. In DNA, the CDR3 is TGTGCCAGTAGTATAGATCTATGGCAGGGTGGCAATCAGCCCCAGCATTTT. This translates into CASSIDLWQGGNQPQHF. The full variable domain, its missing parts supplied by reference TRBV19 and TRBJ1-5, is DGGITQSPKYLFRKEGQNVTLSCEQNLNHDAMYWYRQDPGQGLRLIYYSQIVNDFQKGDIAEGYSVSREKKESFPLTVTSAQKNPTAFYLCASSIDLWQGGNQPQHFGDGTRLSIL.

The V call is TRBV28, the J call TRBJ2-7; 8 bases map to TRBD2. Per the germline V gene, CDR1 is MDHEN and CDR2 is SYDVKM. There are 13 residues in the CDR3. V lost 3 bases to trimming and J lost 4 bases; unmatched junction nucleotides: 2. The CDR3 spells CASSFGTRYEQYF. The CDR3 bases are TGTGCCAGCAGTTTTGGGACTAGGTACGAGCAGTACTTC.

The genes are TRBV28 and TRBJ2-7; D ambiguous. The germline V and J ends were trimmed by 4 bases and 3 bases, with 10 bases remaining between them. Germline-derived CDR1 and CDR2 are MDHEN and SYDVKM. This CDR3 is 13 amino acids long. The CDR3 DNA follows: TGTGCCAGCAGTTCCCCGCCGTTCTACGAGCAGTACTTC. Protein: CASSSPPFYEQYF.

This clone was seen once. The CDR3 here is CASSVLGSNEQFF. The CDR3 DNA sequence: TGTGCCAGCAGTGTTTTAGGGAGCAATGAGCAGTTCTTC. The gene calls are TRBV6-1 and TRBJ2-1; a possible D gene is TRBD2 (5 bases). CDR1 is MNHNS and CDR2 is SASEGT in the germline V gene. V was trimmed by 4 bases and J by 6 bases, leaving 10 bases between them. The CDR3 covers 13 residues.

CDR3 region: CATSSQGGNQPQHF. CDR3 coding DNA: TGTGCCACCAGCAGTCAGGGAGGTAATCAGCCCCAGCATTTT. V usage is TRBV15 and J usage is TRBJ1-5, with D perhaps TRBD1 (5 bases). The CDR3 runs 14 residues. Trimming shortened V by 3 bases and J by 4 bases, and 10 bases separated the two germline ends. Germline V gives CDR1 LNHNV, CDR2 YYDKDF (reference sequence).

The chain joins TRBV28 to TRBJ2-5; D gene ambiguous. Germline-derived CDR1 and CDR2 are MDHEN and SYDVKM. Trimming took off 4 bases at V and 5 bases at J, with 8 bases between the two ends. CDR3 length: 12 residues. The CDR3 DNA sequence: TGTGCCAGCAGTTCGAACTATGAGACCCAGTACTTC. Protein sequence: CASSSNYETQYF. The full variable domain, its missing parts supplied by reference TRBV28 and TRBJ2-5, is DVKVTQSSRYLVKRTGEKVFLECVQDMDHENMFWYRQDPGLGLRLIYFSYDVKMKEKGDIPEGYSVSREKKERFSLILESASTNQTSMYLCASSSNYETQYFGPGTRLLVL.

On this clone: Other DNA sequences in the same sample also yield this CDR3. V is TRBV10-2 and J is TRBJ2-7; the D is unclear. The V end lost 0 bases, the J end lost 4 bases, and 4 bases lay between the germline ends. This CDR3 has 12 amino acids. Germline V gene sequence: CDR1 WSHSY, CDR2 SAAADI. CDR3 sequence reads: CASSESSYEQYF. The CDR3 DNA is TGCGCCAGCAGTGAGTCTAGTTACGAGCAGTACTTC.

The chain links TRBV10-2 to TRBJ2-3; D gene ambiguous. This CDR3 has 14 residues. Per germline, CDR1 WSHSY and CDR2 SAAADI. Trimming stripped 6 bases from V and 3 bases from J, with 13 bases between. CDR3 protein: CASSRVADTDTQYF. CDR3 DNA: TGCGCCAGCAGCCGGGTTGCAGATACAGATACGCAGTATTTT.

In this sample, this clone turned up many times. This chain joins TRBV4-1 and TRBJ2-5; D is possibly TRBD2 (6 bases). CDR1 and CDR2 (germline): MGHRA, YSYEKL. The V end was cut by 0 bases, the J end by 5 bases, with 16 bases between. CDR3 length equals 16 residues. CDR3 residues: CASSQEGRERVETQYF. The CDR3, as DNA: TGCGCCAGCAGCCAAGAGGGACGGGAGCGGGTTGAGACCCAGTACTTC.

For this clone: The sample carries other DNA sequences with the same CDR3. This chain joins TRBV6-5 and TRBJ2-2; no reliable D call. The germline gives CDR1 MNHEY, CDR2 SVGAGI. Trimming took 5 bases from V and 0 from J, leaving 1 base between them. The CDR3 sequence is 12 residues long. CDR3 coding DNA: TGTGCCAGCAGTCCGAACACCGGGGAGCTGTTTTTT. Protein product: CASSPNTGELFF.

The sample holds one count of this clone. Distinct nucleotide sequences in the sample also encode this CDR3. The chain recombines TRBV11-2 with TRBJ2-7; unclear D gene. This CDR3 is built from 12 residues. Germline CDR1 reads SGHAT; CDR2 reads FQNNGV. With 3 bases removed from V and 0 bases from J, the gap between germline ends came to 3 bases. The CDR3 here is CASSLASYEQYF. The CDR3 DNA reads as TGTGCCAGCAGCTTGGCCTCCTACGAGCAGTACTTC.

This chain uses TRBV30 with TRBJ2-7; D is possibly TRBD2 (7 bases). Germline V gene sequence: CDR1 GTSNPN, CDR2 SVGIG (reference sequence). The CDR3 extends over 14 amino acids. Trimming removed 8 bases from V and 0 bases from J, with 17 bases in between. The CDR3 nucleotides are TGTGCCCTACTAGGGGGGGTTAGCTCCTACGAGCAGTACTTC. This codes for CALLGGVSSYEQYF. The variable domain in full, with the rest retrieved from reference TRBV30 and TRBJ2-7, is SQTIHQWPATLVQPVGSPLSLECTVEGTSNPNLYWYRQAAGRGLQLLFYSVGIGQISSEVPQNLSASRPQDRQFILSSKKLLLSDSGFYLCALLGGVSSYEQYFGPGTRLTVT.

This sequence joins TRBV28 and TRBJ1-1, with D possibly being TRBD1 (6 bases). Germline V lookup: CDR1 MDHEN, CDR2 SYDVKM. The CDR3 consists of 13 residues. Trimming took 5 bases from V and 0 from J, leaving 7 bases between them. The DNA for the CDR3 is TGTGCCAGCAGTCAGGGGATGAACACTGAAGCTTTCTTT. It translates to CASSQGMNTEAFF.

The V gene is TRBV27, the J gene TRBJ2-1, with D perhaps TRBD1 (6 bases). The CDR3 contains 16 residues. Looked up from germline, CDR1 is MNHEY and CDR2 is SMNVEV (reference sequence). V was cut by 5 bases and J by 3 bases, with 17 bases left in between. CDR3: CASSNTGIALYNEQFF. The CDR3 nucleotides read TGTGCCAGCAGTAATACAGGGATCGCTCTCTACAATGAGCAGTTCTTC.